The entry below describes one T cell receptor (beta chain). There are 14 residues in the CDR3. Trimming removed 3 bases from V and 4 bases from J, with 10 bases in between. Germline-derived CDR1 and CDR2 are ENHRY and SYGVKD. Participants came from roughly 24 US areas, aged about 18 to 100 years. Clinical histories supplied by participants themselves formed the basis of cohort assignment. This specimen comes from a study of blood T cell repertoires in COVID-19. Turning to the study itself: Sites in the United States, Italy and Spain provided acute and convalescent COVID-19 samples.

In the original analysis: Estimation of nucleated cell counts was performed using reference gene primer amplification. Assay: immunoSEQ multiplex PCR; the TCRdb copy retains only in-frame clones and omits some. The D gene and trimming were derived from the DNA, and the V and J assignments and clone size from that table. Of approximately 160,000 clones in the sample, more than 70% were seen once. The chain is built from TRBV10-3 and TRBJ2-1, with a weak D call TRBD1 (5 bases). The sequencing input was PBMCs or T cells enriched from blood (not recorded which). The origin of this receptor is a woman between 45 and 65 years old in a cohort exposed to, infected with or recovered from COVID-19 (not recorded which). The CDR3 nucleotides read TGTGCCATCAGTGACCACGGACATTACAATGAGCAGTTCTTC. It translates to CAISDHGHYNEQFF.